This T cell receptor beta chain originates from a study of T cell responses to AZD1222 COVID-19 vaccine. Notes on this clone: Its antigen remains unknown.

Findings and limits, study-wide: It should be noted that donors were predominantly white British and more often female, and clonal diversity was possibly underestimated.

This table comes from immunoSEQ multiplex PCR, and its TCRdb copy is limited to in-frame clones, with some not included. Here the sample spans over 150,000 clones, 70% to 90% being singletons. The TCR comes from an adult in good health. The source material was peripheral blood, sampled on day 0 of MenACWY control vaccination.

The CDR3 sequence: CASTSRGWTGELFF. The CDR3, as DNA: TGTGCCAGCACCTCGAGGGGGTGGACCGGGGAGCTGTTTTTT. The V call is TRBV9, the J call TRBJ2-2; the D gene is possibly TRBD1 (6 bases). Deletions cut 6 bases from V and 5 bases from J, with 14 bases between. There are 14 residues in the CDR3. Germline lookup yields CDR1 SGDLS and CDR2 YYNGEE. The full variable domain, rest sourced from reference TRBV9 and TRBJ2-2, is DSGVTQTPKHLITATGQRVTLRCSPRSGDLSVYWYQQSLDQGLQFLIQYYNGEERAKGNILERFSAQQFPDLHSELNLSSLELGDSALYFCASTSRGWTGELFFGEGSRLTVL.